The 2 T cell receptor beta chains listed next were all sequenced from one sample in a study of early T cells in non-severe SARS-CoV-2 infection. MiXCR, applied by TCRdb to the 5' RACE reads, yields one record per CDR3 protein. The table lists roughly 77,000 distinct CDR3 sequences, more than 10% of them singletons. Material for sequencing was whole blood. The receptors come from an adult who was a healthcare worker with PCR-confirmed SARS-CoV-2 infection or an uninfected control (not recorded which).

Only a few counts were recorded for this clonotype. The chain employs TRBV29-1 and TRBJ2-2; D not resolved. V was clipped by 4 bases and J by 1 base, with 4 bases between them. CDR1 SQVTM and CDR2 ANQGSEA come from the germline V gene. The CDR3 runs 12 residues. This CDR3 reads CSVARNTGELFF. In DNA form, the CDR3 reads TGCAGCGTTGCCAGGAACACCGGGGAGCTGTTTTTT.

This clonotype was detected many times. The rearrangement uses TRBV7-3 and TRBJ1-2, with D tentatively TRBD1 (5 bases). This CDR3 is 15 amino acids long. CDR1 and CDR2 from the germline V gene are SGHTA and FQGTGA. V was shortened by 4 bases and J by 8 bases, with 20 bases between the two germline ends. The CDR3 spells CASSSGAHPTVGYTF. CDR3 DNA sequence: TGTGCCAGCAGCTCCGGGGCCCACCCAACAGTGGGCTACACCTTC.